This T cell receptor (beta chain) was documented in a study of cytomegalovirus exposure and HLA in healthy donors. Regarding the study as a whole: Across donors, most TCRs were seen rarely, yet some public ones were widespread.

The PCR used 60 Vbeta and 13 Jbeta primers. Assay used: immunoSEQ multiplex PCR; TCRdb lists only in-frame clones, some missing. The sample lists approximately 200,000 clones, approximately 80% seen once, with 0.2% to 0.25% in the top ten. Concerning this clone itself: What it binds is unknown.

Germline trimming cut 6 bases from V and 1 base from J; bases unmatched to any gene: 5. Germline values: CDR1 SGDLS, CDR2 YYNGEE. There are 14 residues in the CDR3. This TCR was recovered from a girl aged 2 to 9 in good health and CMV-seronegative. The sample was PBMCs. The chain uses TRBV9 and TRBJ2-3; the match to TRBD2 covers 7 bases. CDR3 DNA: TGTGCCAGCACGACTAGCCCTGGCACAGATACGCAGTATTTT. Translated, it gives CASTTSPGTDTQYF.